The source of this T cell receptor (beta chain) is a study of technical replicates of blood from four donors. This table comes from immunoSEQ multiplex PCR, and its TCRdb copy is limited to in-frame clones, with some not included. The data contain about 93,000 clones, 95% of them singletons. The germline gives CDR1 SGDLS, CDR2 YYNGEE. V gave up 3 bases and J gave up 4 bases; unmatched junction bases: 12. The CDR3 contains 16 residues. Sequencing was carried out using T cells isolated from PBMCs. The clonotype originates from a human donor in good health. The gene calls are TRBV9 and TRBJ1-2, with 7 bases lining up with TRBD1. The CDR3 region is CASSDAHQTGTYGYTF. The CDR3 DNA sequence: TGTGCCAGCAGCGATGCCCATCAGACAGGGACCTATGGCTACACCTTC.